This passage covers 11 T cell receptor beta chains from one sample sequenced in a study of T cell responses to AZD1222 COVID-19 vaccine. Repertoires were generated with immunoSEQ multiplex PCR, while TCRdb's copy carries only in-frame clones and drops some. The sample has some 200,000 clones, just over 90% seen once. The sample here was peripheral blood, taken on day 0 of MenACWY control vaccination. Every receptor here comes from an adult in good health.

The chain recombines TRBV4-1 with TRBJ2-7; D uncertain. The CDR3 runs 17 residues. Germline values: CDR1 MGHRA, CDR2 YSYEKL. V was pared by 3 bases and J by 3 bases, with 21 bases between. CDR3 amino acids: CASSQVIGASRSYEQYF. For the CDR3, the DNA is TGCGCCAGCAGCCAGGTCATCGGCGCCTCCCGGAGCTACGAGCAGTACTTC.

This chain connects TRBV6-6 to TRBJ1-3; D possibly corresponds to TRBD1 (6 bases). CDR3 length equals 14 residues. Germline V gives CDR1 MNHNY, CDR2 SVGAGI (reference sequence). Trimming cost V 7 bases and J 7 bases, with 17 bases left between them. CDR3 sequence (DNA): TGTGCCAGCACTCCGGGTCTAAGGGGGAACACCATATATTTT. It yields the protein CASTPGLRGNTIYF.

This chain links TRBV19 with TRBJ2-5; TRBD1 matches at 8 bases. Germline CDR1 is LNHDA and CDR2 is SQIVND (reference sequence). This CDR3 has 14 amino acids. Trimming removed 4 bases from V and 7 bases from J; junction bases left unmatched: 8. CDR3: CASSTGQGRGTQYF. The CDR3 DNA reads as TGTGCCAGTAGTACTGGACAGGGAAGGGGGACCCAGTACTTC. Full variable domain (remainder filled in from reference TRBV19 and TRBJ2-5): DGGITQSPKYLFRKEGQNVTLSCEQNLNHDAMYWYRQDPGQGLRLIYYSQIVNDFQKGDIAEGYSVSREKKESFPLTVTSAQKNPTAFYLCASSTGQGRGTQYFGPGTRLLVL.

The gene calls are TRBV3-1 (or the pseudogene TRBV3-2) and TRBJ2-5, with 9 nucleotides matching TRBD2. The J call may be incorrect, as the DNA end agrees better with TRBJ2-7. Germline assignment: CDR1 LGHDT and CDR2 YNNKEL (reference sequence). CDR3 length equals 15 residues. CDR3 protein: CASSRGGEASYEQYF. The CDR3 DNA follows: TGTGCCAGCAGTCGCGGGGGGGAAGCCTCCTACGAGCAGTACTTC.

The gene calls are TRBV7-9 and TRBJ2-5, with D perhaps TRBD1 (6 bases). The CDR3 spans 15 residues. V lost 1 base, J lost 5 bases, and 14 bases lay in between. The germline V gene encodes CDR1 SEHNR and CDR2 FQNEAQ (reference sequence). In DNA, the CDR3 is TGTGCCAGCAGCTTAGGAGACAGGTTTTATGAGACCCAGTACTTC. Amino acids: CASSLGDRFYETQYF.

The V and J genes are TRBV7-2 and TRBJ2-2, with 10 nucleotides matching TRBD1. The CDR3 has 14 residues. CDR1 and CDR2 from the germline V gene are SGHTA and FQGNSA. V trimming: 7 bases; J trimming: 7 bases; junction bases outside the gene matches: 6. The CDR3 nucleotides read TGTGCCAGCACCAGGGACAGGGGTCGCGGGGAGCTGTTTTTT. It specifies CASTRDRGRGELFF.

V usage is TRBV10-3 and J usage is TRBJ2-7, with D possibly TRBD2 on 5 matching bases. The CDR3 length is 14 residues. Germline values: CDR1 ENHRY, CDR2 SYGVKD. V lost 8 bases and J 2 bases, leaving 16 bases between the germline ends. CDR3 region: CAIAGLQNTYEQYF. The DNA of the CDR3 is TGTGCCATCGCGGGTCTACAGAACACCTACGAGCAGTACTTC.

The chain couples TRBV18 to TRBJ1-5; 8 positions match TRBD1. CDR1 and CDR2 (germline): KGHSH, LQKENI. The CDR3 is 17 amino acids. V was clipped by 3 bases and J by 1 base; unmatched bases: 8. The CDR3, as DNA: TGTGCCAGCTCACCGCAGGGGGCGGTTATGAGCAATCAGCCCCAGCATTTT. This sequence encodes CASSPQGAVMSNQPQHF.

The sample holds a few counts of this clone. The CDR3 loop is CASSWAPGGEGNSPLHF. CDR3 sequence (DNA): TGTGCCAGCAGCTGGGCCCCGGGGGGCGAAGGTAATTCACCCCTCCACTTT. This chain links TRBV5-5 with TRBJ1-6, with a possible D match to TRBD1 (6 bases). The CDR3 loop spans 17 amino acids. CDR1 is SGHKS and CDR2 is YYEKEE in the germline V gene (reference sequence). Trimming pared 3 bases from V and 6 bases from J, leaving 19 bases between.

The table lists this clone with a count of one. The chain is built from TRBV7-2 and TRBJ2-3; the D gene is possibly TRBD2 (6 bases). The germline gives CDR1 SGHTA, CDR2 FQGNSA. The CDR3 covers 15 residues. V lost 1 base and J lost 4, with 12 bases in between. The CDR3 is CASSLGRAGSDTQYF. As DNA, the CDR3 is TGTGCCAGCAGCTTAGGGAGAGCGGGTTCAGATACGCAGTATTTT. Together with reference TRBV7-2 and TRBJ2-3, the CDR3 gives the full variable domain: GAGVSQSPSNKVTEKGKDVELRCDPISGHTALYWYRQSLGQGLEFLIYFQGNSAPDKSGLPSDRFSAERTGGSVSTLTIQRTQQEDSAVYLCASSLGRAGSDTQYFGPGTRLTVL.

The V and J genes are TRBV10-1 and TRBJ2-2, with 11 positions matching TRBD2. The J segment lost 5 bases and the V segment lost 6 bases, leaving 14 bases of the junction unmatched. Germline V lookup: CDR1 WNHNN, CDR2 SYGVQD (reference sequence). There are 18 residues in the CDR3. CDR3 bases: TGCGCCAGCAGAGCCCCCGGGACTAGCGGTGGAAGGACCGGGGAGCTGTTTTTT. Its translation: CASRAPGTSGGRTGELFF.